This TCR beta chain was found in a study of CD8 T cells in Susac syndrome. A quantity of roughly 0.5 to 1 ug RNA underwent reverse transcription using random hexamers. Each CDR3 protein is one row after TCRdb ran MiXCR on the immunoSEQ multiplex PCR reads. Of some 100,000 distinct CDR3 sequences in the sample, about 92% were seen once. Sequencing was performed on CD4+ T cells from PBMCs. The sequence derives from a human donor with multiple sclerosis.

In DNA, the CDR3 is TGCAGTGCCAGACTCGGGAGCAGCTACACCTTC. It specifies CSARLGSSYTF. The chain employs TRBV20-1 and TRBJ1-2, with D unclear. The ends were cut back, 6 bases at V and 9 bases at J, with 14 bases in the middle. Germline assignment: CDR1 DFQATT and CDR2 SNEGSKA (reference sequence). The CDR3 consists of 11 residues.